The clone carrying this T cell receptor beta chain showed up just a few times. This sample is drawn from a study of blood T cell repertoires in COVID-19. Using immunoSEQ multiplex PCR, the repertoire was profiled, and TCRdb retains in-frame clones only, with some absent. Among some 210,000 clones listed, about 84% were seen once. The CDR3 runs to 12 residues. Germline assignment: CDR1 MNHNY and CDR2 SVGAGI (reference sequence). Losses at the gene ends were 5 bases for V and 6 bases for J; bases not matched to a gene: 3. The sequenced material came from PBMCs or T cells enriched from blood (not recorded which). The receptor was derived from a man aged 30 to 45 with acute COVID-19. The chain uses TRBV6-6 and TRBJ2-7; the match to TRBD1 covers 8 bases. The DNA of the CDR3 is TGTGCCAGCAGTGAGACAGGGGTCGAGCAGTACTTC. It yields the protein CASSETGVEQYF.